This passage covers 28 T cell receptor beta chains from one sample sequenced in a study of regulatory dendritic cells for organ transplantation. Here immunoSEQ multiplex PCR was the method, and the copy in TCRdb shows in-frame clones only, minus some. The sample has 12,000 or so clones; roughly two thirds are singletons. Input material: memory CD8+ T cells from blood. Subset noted: CD45RO+ memory T cells. The receptors derive from a human donor in good health.

By proportion, this clone is medium-sized. J is TRBJ2-2 and V is TRBV6-4; D unclear. Trimming stripped 2 bases from V and 3 bases from J, with 4 bases between. Germline lookup yields CDR1 MRHNA and CDR2 SNTAGT. CDR3 length equals 13 residues. The DNA of the CDR3 is TGTGCCAGCAGTGACAGGGACACCGGGGAGCTGTTTTTT. Translated: CASSDRDTGELFF.

This chain links TRBV7-2 with TRBJ2-1; D not certain. Trimming left V 4 bases short and J 3 bases short, with 10 bases between. CDR1 and CDR2 from the germline V gene are SGHTA and FQGNSA. This CDR3 is 14 amino acids long. CDR3 loop: CASSSETVYNEQFF. The CDR3 nucleotides read TGTGCCAGCAGCTCGGAGACTGTCTACAATGAGCAGTTCTTC.

The CDR3 DNA reads as TGTGCCAGCAGCTTGGAACTAGTCGGCGAGCAGTACTTC. Translated, it gives CASSLELVGEQYF. The chain combines TRBV5-5 with TRBJ2-7, with D possibly being TRBD2 (5 bases). The V and J ends lost 0 bases and 6 bases respectively, with 10 bases between them. The CDR3 sequence is 13 residues long. Germline values: CDR1 SGHKS, CDR2 YYEKEE (reference sequence). Full variable domain (missing parts from reference TRBV5-5 and TRBJ2-7): DAGVTQSPTHLIKTRGQQVTLRCSPISGHKSVSWYQQVLGQGPQFIFQYYEKEERGRGNFPDRFSARQFPNYSSELNVNALLLGDSALYLCASSLELVGEQYFGPGTRLTVT.

This clone turned up a few times. This sequence joins TRBV10-1 and TRBJ2-7; tentative D call: TRBD1 (5 bases). The CDR3 totals 12 residues. Trimming shortened V by 9 bases and J by 1 base, and 10 bases separated the two germline ends. The V gene's germline CDR1 is WNHNN and CDR2 SYGVQD (reference sequence). DNA of the CDR3: TGCGCCAGGCAGGGCAGGTCCTACGAGCAGTACTTC. Translated: CARQGRSYEQYF.

CDR3 amino acids: CASSFGWTDHYGYTF. The CDR3 coding sequence is TGTGCCAGCAGCTTCGGCTGGACAGACCACTATGGCTACACCTTC. The chain employs TRBV7-8 and TRBJ1-2; D is perhaps TRBD1 (6 bases). Trimming took 3 bases from V and 3 from J, leaving 14 bases between them. The CDR3 runs to 15 residues. CDR1 SGHVS and CDR2 FQNEAQ come from the germline V gene.

Comments on this clone: The conserved closing phenylalanine or tryptophan is absent in this CDR3, likely reflecting a read error. It is unclear where the CDR3 begins or ends on the DNA, so no DNA is shown, and the CDR3 is as TCRdb lists it. The J gene is TRBJ1-2, the V gene TRBV5-3; the table names TRBD1, a call not compared with the DNA. TRBV5-3 is reported as an ORF; its role is uncertain. The CDR3 comprises 10 residues, both ends counted. This chain's CDR3 is CARSLRQGLG.

The gene calls are TRBV6-4 and TRBJ2-2; possibly TRBD1 for D (6 bases). The CDR3 runs 16 residues. The V end lost 6 bases, the J end lost 1 base, and 15 bases lay between the germline ends. CDR1 MRHNA and CDR2 SNTAGT come from the germline V gene. CDR3 loop: CASSLDWTENTGELFF. CDR3 DNA: TGTGCCAGCAGCCTAGACTGGACAGAGAACACCGGGGAGCTGTTTTTT.

V gene TRBV6-5 combines with J gene TRBJ2-2, with TRBD2 matching over 7 bases. CDR1 and CDR2 (germline): MNHEY, SVGAGI. V gave up 10 bases and J gave up 4 bases; unmatched junction bases: 12. CDR3 length equals 15 residues. CDR3 protein: CAIKAGVQATGELFF. CDR3 sequence (DNA): TGTGCCATTAAGGCGGGGGTACAGGCCACCGGGGAGCTGTTTTTT.

The chain recombines TRBV7-8 with TRBJ2-3; 9 bases are shared with TRBD2. V trimming: 0 bases; J trimming: 4 bases; junction bases outside the gene matches: 5. Germline CDR1 is SGHVS and CDR2 is FQNEAQ. CDR3 length: 16 residues. In DNA form, the CDR3 reads TGTGCCAGCAGCTTAGCGGCAGCGGGAGGTCCAGATACGCAGTATTTT. Translation: CASSLAAAGGPDTQYF.

This sequence joins TRBV29-1 and TRBJ2-1; 8 nucleotides match TRBD1. The CDR3 totals 15 residues. J was trimmed by 8 bases and V by 6 bases; bases with no gene match: 15. From germline, CDR1 is SQVTM and CDR2 ANQGSEA. DNA of the CDR3: TGCAGCGTCGTTCTCTTGGACAGGGCAGGAGATGAGCAGTTCTTC. This translates into CSVVLLDRAGDEQFF.

The J gene is TRBJ1-1, the V gene TRBV6-5; a weak D match, TRBD1 (6 bases). Germline V gives CDR1 MNHEY, CDR2 SVGAGI. Trimming removed 6 bases at V and 1 base at J, with 12 bases between. The CDR3 totals 14 residues. This CDR3 is CASSPGQKNTEAFF. In DNA form, the CDR3 reads TGTGCCAGCAGCCCAGGACAGAAGAACACTGAAGCTTTCTTT.

The chain uses TRBV30 and TRBJ1-4, with a possible D match to TRBD1 (5 bases). Per the germline V gene, CDR1 is GTSNPN and CDR2 is SVGIG (reference sequence). The length of the CDR3 is 15 residues. V was clipped by 3 bases and J by 5 bases, with 16 bases between them. The CDR3 DNA reads TGTGCCTGGAGCGCCCAAGGGGCGGAAAATGAAAAACTGTTTTTT. This sequence encodes CAWSAQGAENEKLFF.

The V call is TRBV4-3, the J call TRBJ2-7; 9 bases line up with TRBD1. The germline V gene encodes CDR1 LGHNA and CDR2 YSLEER. The CDR3 has 15 amino acids. Trimming at V came to 1 base and at J to 6 bases, leaving 7 bases not matched to a gene. CDR3 region: CASSQGTGDACEQYF. DNA of the CDR3: TGCGCCAGCAGCCAAGGGACAGGGGACGCCTGCGAGCAGTACTTC.

A note on this clone: Different DNA sequences within this sample yield the same CDR3. This chain connects TRBV9 to TRBJ2-3, with D perhaps matching TRBD2 (5 bases). Trimming removed 2 bases from V and 5 bases from J, with 12 bases in between. Germline V CDR1 and CDR2: SGDLS, YYNGEE. The CDR3 runs to 14 residues. The CDR3 coding sequence is TGTGCCAGCAGCGTGTCCGGGAAACTAGATACGCAGTATTTT. Protein: CASSVSGKLDTQYF.

The rearrangement links TRBV4-3 to TRBJ1-2; D uncertain. The germline V and J ends were trimmed by 0 bases and 5 bases, with 7 bases remaining between them. This CDR3 region has 13 residues. The germline CDR1 and CDR2 sequences are LGHNA and YSLEER. In nucleotides, the CDR3 is TGCGCCAGCAGCCAAGAGTGGACGTATGGCTACACCTTC. As protein: CASSQEWTYGYTF.

V usage is TRBV4-1 and J usage is TRBJ1-1, with D maybe TRBD1 (6 bases). The CDR3 has 15 amino acids. The V gene's germline CDR1 is MGHRA and CDR2 YSYEKL. The V end lost 4 bases, the J end lost 1 base, and 13 bases lay between the germline ends. The CDR3 coding sequence is TGCGCCAGCAGCCCCTATGGGACACAGAACACTGAAGCTTTCTTT. Its translation is CASSPYGTQNTEAFF.

This rearrangement joins TRBV11-2 to TRBJ1-1, with D unclear. CDR3 length: 14 amino acids. Trimming removed 5 bases at V and 0 bases at J, with 10 bases between. From germline, CDR1 is SGHAT and CDR2 FQNNGV. DNA for the CDR3: TGTGCCAGCAGCGCATCCCCAGTGAACACTGAAGCTTTCTTT. Its protein is CASSASPVNTEAFF.

By proportion, this clone is large (0.1 to 1%). The V call is TRBV25-1, the J call TRBJ1-5, with D hard to call. V lost 2 bases, J lost 8 bases, and 7 bases lay in between. CDR1 and CDR2 (germline): MGHDK, SYGVNS. The CDR3 covers 12 residues. The DNA for the CDR3 is TGTGCCAGCAGTGAAGGGAGGGAGCCCCAGCATTTT. It is translated as CASSEGREPQHF. Variable domain in full (rest from reference TRBV25-1 and TRBJ1-5): EADIYQTPRYLVIGTGKKITLECSQTMGHDKMYWYQQDPGMELHLIHYSYGVNSTEKGDLSSESTVSRIRTEHFPLTLESARPSHTSQYLCASSEGREPQHFGDGTRLSIL.

The J gene is TRBJ2-7, the V gene TRBV5-6; D not resolved. There are 12 residues in the CDR3. Germline V gene data show CDR1 as SGHDT and CDR2 as YYEEEE. V lost 4 bases, J lost 0 bases, and 5 bases lay in between. The CDR3, as DNA: TGTGCCAGCAGCCTAAGCTCCTACGAGCAGTACTTC. Encoded protein: CASSLSSYEQYF.

This clone is medium-sized. The chain combines TRBV9 with TRBJ2-7, with 8 bases lining up with TRBD2. CDR1 and CDR2 from the germline V gene are SGDLS and YYNGEE. This CDR3 spans 14 amino acids. With V trimmed by 3 bases and J by 2 bases, 4 bases remained unmatched. The CDR3 protein is CASSAGGAAYEQYF. DNA for the CDR3: TGTGCCAGCAGCGCCGGGGGGGCCGCCTACGAGCAGTACTTC.

The table lists this clone with a few counts. This chain uses TRBV11-3 with TRBJ2-1, with D possibly TRBD2 on 5 matching bases. This CDR3 has 13 amino acids. Looked up from germline, CDR1 is SGHNT and CDR2 is YENEEA. V lost 3 bases, J lost 4 bases, and 7 bases lay in between. The CDR3 sequence: CASSFRTYNEQFF. The CDR3 nucleotides read TGTGCCAGCAGCTTCAGGACTTACAATGAGCAGTTCTTC.

This clone was counted a few times. The V gene is TRBV28, the J gene TRBJ2-7, with TRBD1 as a possible D gene (6 bases). Trimming removed 8 bases at V and 5 bases at J, with 19 bases between. The CDR3 has 14 amino acids. Per the germline V gene, CDR1 is MDHEN and CDR2 is SYDVKM. CDR3 residues: CASANQGWSDEQYF. In DNA, the CDR3 is TGTGCCAGCGCAAACCAGGGGTGGAGTGACGAGCAGTACTTC.

V is TRBV20-1 and J is TRBJ1-2; D ambiguous. Trimming removed 3 bases at V and 13 bases at J, with 12 bases between. CDR1 and CDR2 (germline): DFQATT, SNEGSKA (reference sequence). This CDR3 contains 10 residues. The CDR3 nucleotides are TGCAGTGCTAGCCCAAGGCGCGGCACCTTC. The encoded protein is CSASPRRGTF.

The chain's CDR3 is CASSGEQSNEQFF. The CDR3 DNA reads TGTGCCAGCAGCGGCGAGCAGTCCAATGAGCAGTTCTTC. The J gene is TRBJ2-1, the V gene TRBV9; unclear D gene. The germline V gene has CDR1 SGDLS and CDR2 YYNGEE. The CDR3 is 13 residues long. Trimming removed 3 bases at V and 6 bases at J, with 10 bases between.

The V call is TRBV2, the J call TRBJ1-5; D gene uncertain. The germline V gene encodes CDR1 SNHLY and CDR2 FYNNEI. This CDR3 spans 13 amino acids. The ends were cut back, 4 bases at V and 4 bases at J, with 8 bases in the middle. CDR3 nucleotide sequence: TGTGCCAGCAGTGCCCCGGTGAATCAGCCCCAGCATTTT. This codes for CASSAPVNQPQHF.

The chain links TRBV6-4 to TRBJ2-2; D not certain. Trimming took off 2 bases at V and 6 bases at J, with 4 bases between the two ends. The CDR3 has 12 amino acids. The germline gives CDR1 MRHNA, CDR2 SNTAGT. The CDR3 region is CASSDMAGELFF. For the CDR3, the DNA is TGTGCCAGCAGTGACATGGCCGGGGAGCTGTTTTTT.

The genes are TRBV15 and TRBJ1-5, with TRBD1 matching 7 bases. This CDR3 region has 15 residues. Looked up from germline, CDR1 is LNHNV and CDR2 is YYDKDF (reference sequence). V lost 5 bases and J lost 7; bases outside the gene matches: 11. As DNA, the CDR3 is TGTGCCACCAGCTACCTTAGACAGGGAGGCCAGCCCCAGCATTTT. Encoded protein: CATSYLRQGGQPQHF.

The rearrangement uses TRBV5-6 and TRBJ1-1; D ambiguous. CDR3 size: 13 residues. Germline CDR1 and CDR2: SGHDT and YYEEEE. The ends were cut back, 0 bases at V and 6 bases at J, with 9 bases in the middle. CDR3 sequence: CASSLVLGPEAFF. The CDR3, as DNA: TGTGCCAGCAGCTTGGTCCTGGGTCCTGAAGCTTTCTTT.